This is a list of T cell receptor beta chains from one sample in a study of CD8 T cells in Susac syndrome. MiXCR, run by TCRdb on the immunoSEQ multiplex PCR reads, gives a single entry per CDR3 protein. The table has under 200,000 distinct CDR3 sequences, around 90% seen once. The sequencing sample was made of CD4+ T cells from PBMCs. The receptor set was obtained from a human donor in good health. Each CDR3 is given with its conserved first and last residue. The D gene is left open where the match is weak. Clone size is not always given. Where it is, it says once, few, many or a class for expanded clones.

V gene: TRBV27
D gene: TRBD1
J gene: TRBJ1-5
clone size: .
CDR3 protein: CASGGQYNQPQHF
CDR3 DNA: TGTGCCAGCGGGGGACAGTACAATCAGCCCCAGCATTTT

V gene: TRBV18
D gene: .
J gene: TRBJ2-2
clone size: .
CDR3 protein: CASSPRSQPGTGELFF
CDR3 DNA: TGTGCCAGCTCACCACGTTCTCAACCCGGCACCGGGGAGCTGTTTTTT

V gene: TRBV5-4
D gene: .
J gene: TRBJ1-3
clone size: .
CDR3 protein: CASSYRDGGNTIYF
CDR3 DNA: TGTGCCAGCAGCTACCGGGACGGCGGAAACACCATATATTTT

V gene: TRBV2
D gene: TRBD1
J gene: TRBJ2-3
clone size: .
CDR3 protein: CASSRDRGTDTQYF
CDR3 DNA: TGTGCCAGCTCGAGGGACAGAGGCACAGATACGCAGTATTTT

V gene: TRBV2
D gene: TRBD2
J gene: TRBJ2-5
clone size: .
CDR3 protein: CASPGGLTETQYF
CDR3 DNA: TGTGCCAGCCCGGGGGGGCTCACAGAGACCCAGTACTTC

V gene: TRBV19
D gene: .
J gene: TRBJ2-2
clone size: .
CDR3 protein: CASSRSGAGTGELFF
CDR3 DNA: TGTGCCAGTAGTCGGTCCGGGGCTGGCACCGGGGAGCTGTTTTTT

V gene: TRBV6-5
D gene: TRBD1
J gene: TRBJ1-5
clone size: .
CDR3 protein: CASSYGTGGNVNQPQHF
CDR3 DNA: TGTGCCAGCAGTTACGGGACAGGGGGAAACGTAAATCAGCCCCAGCATTTT

V gene: TRBV7-2
D gene: TRBD1
J gene: TRBJ1-1
clone size: .
CDR3 protein: CALLGRAGGTEAFF
CDR3 DNA: TGTGCCCTCCTTGGTCGGGCAGGGGGCACTGAAGCTTTCTTT

V gene: TRBV6-6
D gene: .
J gene: TRBJ1-4
clone size: .
CDR3 protein: CASGRDTNEKLFF
CDR3 DNA: TGTGCCAGCGGAAGGGACACTAATGAAAAACTGTTTTTT

V gene: TRBV24-1
D gene: TRBD2
J gene: TRBJ2-1
clone size: once
CDR3 protein: CATSEGLAGLSSYNEQFF
CDR3 DNA: TGTGCCACCAGTGAGGGACTAGCGGGGCTCAGCTCCTACAATGAGCAGTTCTTC

V gene: TRBV2
D gene: .
J gene: TRBJ2-7
clone size: .
CDR3 protein: CASRGPWSYEQYF
CDR3 DNA: TGTGCCAGCAGAGGTCCCTGGTCCTACGAGCAGTACTTC

V gene: TRBV20-1
D gene: .
J gene: TRBJ1-5
clone size: .
CDR3 protein: CSAKRTPNQPQHF
CDR3 DNA: TGCAGTGCCAAACGGACACCCAATCAGCCCCAGCATTTT

V gene: TRBV3-1
D gene: .
J gene: TRBJ1-3
clone size: .
CDR3 protein: CASSPQAGWENTIYF
CDR3 DNA: TGTGCCAGCAGCCCCCAGGCAGGGTGGGAAAACACCATATATTTT

V gene: TRBV5-1
D gene: .
J gene: TRBJ1-2
clone size: few
CDR3 protein: CASSLGGEGVGYTF
CDR3 DNA: TGCGCCAGCAGTCTCGGAGGGGAGGGAGTAGGCTACACCTTC

V gene: TRBV20-1
D gene: .
J gene: TRBJ2-3
clone size: .
CDR3 protein: CSARGQLTDTQYF
CDR3 DNA: TGCAGTGCTAGAGGCCAGCTCACAGATACGCAGTATTTT

V gene: TRBV2
D gene: .
J gene: TRBJ1-1
clone size: once
CDR3 protein: CASSPGTEAFF
CDR3 DNA: TGTGCCAGCAGTCCCGGGACTGAAGCTTTCTTT

V gene: TRBV29-1
D gene: .
J gene: TRBJ2-7
clone size: .
CDR3 protein: CSVEGLRKDTRREQYF
CDR3 DNA: TGCAGCGTTGAAGGTTTACGTAAGGACACACGTAGGGAGCAGTACTTC

V gene: TRBV29-1
D gene: .
J gene: TRBJ2-3
clone size: .
CDR3 protein: CSVATKGGGGDTQYF
CDR3 DNA: TGCAGCGTTGCCACTAAGGGGGGAGGCGGAGATACGCAGTATTTT

V gene: TRBV7-2
D gene: .
J gene: TRBJ1-6
clone size: .
CDR3 protein: CASSIPNSPLHF
CDR3 DNA: TGTGCCAGCAGCATCCCTAATTCACCCCTCCACTTT

V gene: TRBV28
D gene: .
J gene: TRBJ1-2
clone size: .
CDR3 protein: CASSLGWSGGYTF
CDR3 DNA: TGTGCCAGCAGTTTGGGATGGTCCGGTGGCTACACCTTC

V gene: TRBV29-1
D gene: .
J gene: TRBJ1-2
clone size: .
CDR3 protein: CSVEELGYGYTF
CDR3 DNA: TGCAGCGTTGAAGAGTTAGGCTATGGCTACACCTTC

V gene: TRBV19
D gene: .
J gene: TRBJ2-6
clone size: .
CDR3 protein: CASSIGTGRSGANVLTF
CDR3 DNA: TGTGCCAGTAGTATCGGGACCGGTAGGTCTGGGGCCAACGTCCTGACTTTC

V gene: TRBV19
D gene: .
J gene: TRBJ2-1
clone size: .
CDR3 protein: CASGPASSDNEQFF
CDR3 DNA: TGTGCCAGTGGACCGGCCTCCAGCGACAATGAGCAGTTCTTC